The 10 T cell receptor beta chains below all came from one sample that was sequenced in a study of T cell repertoires in cytomegalovirus infection. One entry per CDR3 protein, called by TCRdb with MiXCR from the reads. The table has some 390,000 distinct CDR3 sequences, around 18% seen once. The material sequenced was PBMCs. The receptors were sampled from a human donor in good health (CMV status not recorded). Some clones in this sample may be carry-over from other donors' samples.

Many counts were recorded for this clonotype. V gene TRBV7-4 combines with J gene TRBJ1-1, with D perhaps matching TRBD1 (5 bases). The germline gives CDR1 SGHVT, CDR2 SQSDAQ. The CDR3 has 11 amino acids. The V and J ends lost 11 bases and 10 bases respectively, with 17 bases between them. CDR3 bases: TGTGCCCCTTGGGGCGGCGGAGGAGCTTTCTTT. It yields the protein CAPWGGGGAFF.

This clonotype was picked up a small number of times. The rearrangement uses TRBV20-1 and TRBJ2-7; D gene ambiguous. CDR3 size: 12 residues. CDR1 DFQATT and CDR2 SNEGSKA come from the germline V gene (reference sequence). V dropped 0 bases and J dropped 7 bases, with 10 bases sitting between them. The chain's CDR3 is CSAREGAWEQYF. The CDR3 DNA reads as TGCAGTGCTAGAGAGGGCGCGTGGGAGCAGTACTTC.

This clonotype appeared a single time. The J gene is TRBJ1-5, the V gene TRBV28; no definite D call. This CDR3 contains 16 residues. V gave up 6 bases and J gave up 0 bases, with 15 bases separating them. Germline V gives CDR1 MDHEN, CDR2 SYDVKM. The CDR3 sequence: CASSVLPIYSNQPQHF. The CDR3, as DNA: TGTGCCAGCAGCGTGTTGCCCATCTATAGCAATCAGCCCCAGCATTTT.

This clonotype was seen a few times. The rearrangement joins TRBV7-9 to TRBJ2-7; a possible D gene is TRBD2 (5 bases). The CDR3 consists of 12 residues. The V and J ends lost 5 bases and 6 bases respectively, with 11 bases between them. Germline loops: CDR1 SEHNR, CDR2 FQNEAQ (reference sequence). CDR3 in amino acids: CASSRLGGEQYF. For the CDR3, the DNA is TGTGCCAGCAGCCGTCTCGGAGGCGAGCAGTACTTC.

This rearrangement joins TRBV20-1 to TRBJ1-5; tentative D call: TRBD1 (5 bases). The CDR3 spans 13 residues. Germline CDR1 DFQATT, CDR2 SNEGSKA (reference sequence). V gave up 6 bases and J gave up 3 bases, with 12 bases separating them. The CDR3: CSAPQGPNQPQHF. The CDR3 nucleotides read TGCAGTGCGCCGCAGGGACCCAATCAGCCCCAGCATTTT.

This clonotype showed up just a few times. The V call is TRBV7-9, the J call TRBJ1-1; D perhaps matches TRBD1 (5 bases). In germline, CDR1 is SEHNR, CDR2 FQNEAQ (reference sequence). The CDR3 totals 11 residues. The V end was cut by 5 bases, the J end by 10 bases, with 11 bases between. CDR3 region: CASSPGTSAFF. The CDR3 nucleotides read TGTGCCAGCAGCCCCGGGACTTCAGCTTTCTTT.

V usage is TRBV6-2 or TRBV6-3 and J usage is TRBJ1-1, with unresolved D. Trimming shortened V by 3 bases and J by 10 bases, and 15 bases separated the two germline ends. Germline CDR1 reads MNHEY; CDR2 reads SVGEGT. The length of the CDR3 is 13 residues. CDR3 DNA: TGTGCCAGCAGTTATGGTACAGTGGGAGGAGCTTTCTTT. This gives the protein CASSYGTVGGAFF.

In its sample, this clonotype was seen a few times. This chain connects TRBV7-6 to TRBJ1-1; TRBD1 agrees at 9 bases. The CDR3 runs to 14 residues. Trimming took 5 bases from V and 8 from J; bases not matched to a gene: 9. Germline V lookup: CDR1 SGHVS, CDR2 FNYEAQ. CDR3 region: CASSRGTGRGEAFF. CDR3 coding DNA: TGTGCCAGCAGCCGGGGGACAGGGAGGGGGGAAGCTTTCTTT.

The chain links TRBV7-8 to TRBJ1-1; D might be TRBD1 (6 bases). The CDR3 sequence is 14 residues long. The V gene's germline CDR1 is SGHVS and CDR2 FQNEAQ. The V end lost 2 bases, the J end lost 5 bases, and 12 bases lay between the germline ends. The chain's CDR3 is CASSLTRRGTEAFF. CDR3 coding DNA: TGTGCCAGCAGCTTAACGCGGAGGGGGACTGAAGCTTTCTTT.

The CDR3 DNA reads TGTGCCAGCAGCCCGCATCGGGACGGGGAGCTGTTTTTT. Translation: CASSPHRDGELFF. The rearrangement uses TRBV11-2 and TRBJ2-2; the D gene is possibly TRBD2 (5 bases). Germline V lookup: CDR1 SGHAT, CDR2 FQNNGV. V lost 5 bases and J lost 7, with 11 bases in between. CDR3 length: 13 residues.